This T cell receptor beta chain was sequenced during a study of regulatory T cells in long-lasting Graves disease. Time point reported: newly diagnosed GD, antithyroid drugs for less than 3 months. TCR sequences were obtained from RNA taken from PBMCs. There are 13 residues in the CDR3. Germline V gives CDR1 SGHVS, CDR2 FNYEAQ. Trimming stripped 6 bases from V and 5 bases from J, with 11 bases between. This clonotype was counted between two and nine times. Researchers made TCR beta libraries by using iRepertoire HTBI primers and running Arm-PCR on CDR3 regions. MiXCR, applied by TCRdb to the multiplex PCR reads, yields one record per CDR3 protein. The sample yields about 450,000 distinct CDR3 sequences, approximately 15% seen once. These sequences were also reported in another study, on T cells in Graves' hyperthyroidism and ophthalmopathy. From that paper: Most thyroid clonotypes that were expanded above 0.001 also turned up in blood.

This clonotype was sampled from a woman aged 50 to 60 with Graves disease. This rearrangement joins TRBV7-6 to TRBJ2-1; D might be TRBD1 (6 bases). Material: peripheral blood mononuclear cells (PBMCs), obtained at new diagnosis, from a patient treated with antithyroid drugs. CDR3 sequence: CASRPGQHNEQFF. CDR3 nucleotide sequence: TGTGCCAGCAGGCCAGGACAGCACAATGAGCAGTTCTTC.